The 17 T cell receptor beta chains below come from one sample, sequenced in a study of cytomegalovirus exposure and HLA in healthy donors. Both 60 Vbeta primers and 13 Jbeta primers went into the PCR. Sequenced by immunoSEQ multiplex PCR; TCRdb stores in-frame clones only, minus some. The sample has 80,000 or so clones, 77% seen once. What was sequenced was PBMCs. The source of these receptors is a man aged 45-60 years in good health and CMV-seropositive.

This chain connects TRBV6-5 to TRBJ2-1; possible D gene TRBD1, 6 bases. The CDR3 is made up of 13 amino acids. The V gene lost 6 bases and the J gene lost 6 bases, with 12 bases spanning the gap. The germline V gene has CDR1 MNHEY and CDR2 SVGAGI. CDR3: CASRDRDINEQFF. CDR3 DNA sequence: TGTGCCAGCAGAGACCGGGACATCAATGAGCAGTTCTTC.

The rearrangement joins TRBV30 to TRBJ1-1; D is unresolved. CDR3 size: 12 residues. Germline CDR1 reads GTSNPN; CDR2 reads SVGIG (reference sequence). Trimming took 0 bases from V and 3 from J, leaving 5 bases between them. The CDR3 DNA follows: TGTGCCTGGAGTGTATCGTACACTGAAGCTTTCTTT. This gives the protein CAWSVSYTEAFF.

The gene calls are TRBV5-1 and TRBJ1-2; 7 nucleotides agree with TRBD1. The ends lost 2 bases at V and 7 bases at J; junction bases unmatched: 2. This CDR3 comprises 12 residues. Germline assignment: CDR1 SGHRS and CDR2 YFSETQ. CDR3 nucleotide sequence: TGCGCCAGCAGCTTCGACAGGGTTGGCTACACCTTC. As protein: CASSFDRVGYTF. Filled out from reference TRBV5-1 and TRBJ1-2, the complete variable domain reads KAGVTQTPRYLIKTRGQQVTLSCSPISGHRSVSWYQQTPGQGLQFLFEYFSETQRNKGNFPGRFSGRQFSNSRSEMNVSTLELGDSALYLCASSFDRVGYTFGSGTRLTVV.

The chain combines TRBV5-4 with TRBJ2-1; the match to TRBD2 covers 15 bases. In germline, CDR1 is SGHNT, CDR2 YYREEE (reference sequence). This CDR3 is built from 18 residues. Trimming at V came to 4 bases and at J to 4 bases, leaving 9 bases not matched to a gene. The CDR3 bases are TGTGCCAGCAGCCTCTCCGGGACTAGCGGGAGGTCTTACAATGAGCAGTTCTTC. Encoded protein: CASSLSGTSGRSYNEQFF.

The rearrangement joins TRBV7-2 to TRBJ2-1, with 7 bases aligning to TRBD1. Germline V lookup: CDR1 SGHTA, CDR2 FQGNSA. This CDR3 comprises 16 residues. The J segment lost 0 bases and the V segment lost 3 bases, leaving 5 bases of the junction unmatched. The CDR3 region has the DNA TGTGCCAGCAGCTTCCGACAGGGATACTCCTACAATGAGCAGTTCTTC. This codes for CASSFRQGYSYNEQFF.

Concerning this clone: One junction end disagrees with the germline gene, perhaps due to a read error. V gene TRBV10-3 combines with J gene TRBJ1-2; 9 bases map to TRBD1. The CDR3 runs 12 residues. Germline lookup yields CDR1 ENHRY and CDR2 SYGVKD. In DNA, the CDR3 is TGTGCCAGCAGTGGGGACAGGGCTGGCTACACCTTC. It codes for CASSGDRAGYTF.

The J gene is TRBJ1-5, the V gene TRBV19; D perhaps matches TRBD1 (5 bases). The CDR3 is made up of 16 amino acids. The germline CDR1 and CDR2 sequences are LNHDA and SQIVND (reference sequence). Between the trimmed V and J ends, which lost 5 bases and 4 bases, there was a span of 18 bases. CDR3 sequence (DNA): TGTGCCAGTAGTGCCGCCTCAGGGCAAAGGAATCAGCCCCAGCATTTT. Amino acids: CASSAASGQRNQPQHF.

This chain joins TRBV10-1 and TRBJ2-7, with 8 nucleotides matching TRBD2. J was trimmed by 7 bases and V by 6 bases; bases with no gene match: 29. The CDR3 totals 20 residues. Germline V gives CDR1 WNHNN, CDR2 SYGVQD (reference sequence). The CDR3 reads CASRKGLREGLSIALCEQYF. The CDR3 DNA reads TGCGCCAGCAGAAAGGGGCTTCGGGAGGGCCTTTCGATTGCCCTTTGTGAGCAGTACTTC.

This clone came up a few times. The rearrangement joins TRBV2 to TRBJ2-3; 14 nucleotides match TRBD2. Germline V gene data show CDR1 as SNHLY and CDR2 as FYNNEI. The ends lost 8 bases at V and 10 bases at J; junction bases unmatched: 5. The CDR3 is 13 amino acids. DNA of the CDR3: TGTGCCAGCGGGACTAGCGGGAGTAGTGCGCAGTATTTT. This translates into CASGTSGSSAQYF.

This clone was seen just once. V usage is TRBV11-2 and J usage is TRBJ2-5, with 10 bases identical to TRBD1. The CDR3 is 16 amino acids. Germline V gene lookup returns CDR1 SGHAT and CDR2 FQNNGV. With 5 bases clipped from V and 4 bases from J, the junction kept 10 bases outside the gene matches. CDR3 sequence reads: CASSQPRTGGGETQYF. CDR3 DNA sequence: TGTGCCAGCAGCCAGCCCCGGACAGGGGGGGGAGAGACCCAGTACTTC.

The chain is built from TRBV7-3 and TRBJ1-3; 9 bases map to TRBD1. CDR1 is SGHTA, CDR2 FQGTGA, per germline. This CDR3 has 16 residues. V dropped 2 bases and J dropped 1; count of bases not matched to a gene: 3. In nucleotides, the CDR3 is TGTGCCAGCAGCTTAGAGGGGACAGGGTCTGGAAACACCATATATTTT. It yields the protein CASSLEGTGSGNTIYF. The complete variable domain, with remaining parts taken from reference TRBV7-3 and TRBJ1-3, reads GAGVSQTPSNKVTEKGKYVELRCDPISGHTALYWYRQSLGQGPEFLIYFQGTGAADDSGLPNDRFFAVRPEGSVSTLKIQRTERGDSAVYLCASSLEGTGSGNTIYFGEGSWLTVV.

CDR3 amino acids: CASSAGQGFSTEAFF. Here the CDR3 DNA reads TGCGCCAGCAGCGCGGGACAGGGGTTCAGCACTGAAGCTTTCTTT. The gene calls are TRBV5-1 and TRBJ1-1; 10 positions agree with TRBD1. Germline CDR1 SGHRS, CDR2 YFSETQ. The CDR3 is 15 amino acids. With 4 bases clipped from V and 4 bases from J, the junction kept 7 bases outside the gene matches.

This clone was counted only a few times. The V and J genes are TRBV5-6 and TRBJ2-1, with a weak D call TRBD2 (6 bases). This CDR3 is built from 14 residues. Per the germline V gene, CDR1 is SGHDT and CDR2 is YYEEEE. V lost 0 bases, J lost 12 bases, and 16 bases lay in between. The DNA for the CDR3 is TGTGCCAGCAGCTTGGGAGGAGGGGCGAGTAGGCAGTTCTTC. Protein sequence: CASSLGGGASRQFF.

The genes are TRBV19 and TRBJ2-7; 7 bases fit TRBD1. Trimming cost V 10 bases and J 6 bases; bases outside gene matches: 6. The CDR3 runs to 11 residues. From germline, CDR1 is LNHDA and CDR2 SQIVND (reference sequence). CDR3: CATSGTAEQYF. CDR3 in DNA: TGTGCCACCTCCGGGACAGCCGAGCAGTACTTC.

This clone occurred a few times. The junction differs from germline at one of its ends, possibly a read error. The chain combines TRBV29-1 with TRBJ2-1; TRBD2 matches at 8 bases. The CDR3 is made up of 13 amino acids. From germline, CDR1 is SQVTM and CDR2 ANQGSEA. Written as DNA, the CDR3 is TGCAGCGTTAGCGGGAGCTCCAACAATGAGCAGTTCTTC. Its translation is CSVSGSSNNEQFF.

This sequence joins TRBV30 and TRBJ2-7; D is possibly TRBD2 (6 bases). The germline V and J ends were trimmed by 2 bases and 2 bases, with 19 bases remaining between them. Germline CDR1 GTSNPN, CDR2 SVGIG (reference sequence). This CDR3 is 16 amino acids long. The CDR3 is CAWSNLDGTPPYEQYF. The CDR3 DNA is TGTGCCTGGAGTAACCTCGACGGGACTCCTCCCTACGAGCAGTACTTC.

This clone turned up a few times. The chain carries TRBV25-1 and TRBJ2-1, with 12 nucleotides matching TRBD2. Germline CDR1 reads MGHDK; CDR2 reads SYGVNS. V shed 3 bases and J 15 bases; nucleotides not matched to a gene: 6. CDR3 length equals 13 residues. CDR3 nucleotide sequence: TGTGCCAGCAGTGATTCTAGCGGGAGGGCGCGGTTCTTC. The encoded protein is CASSDSSGRARFF.